Below are 4 T cell receptor beta chains sequenced from a single sample in a study of OX40 agonist ivuxolimab in advanced cancers. The data were produced by immunoSEQ multiplex PCR, yet TCRdb's version contains in-frame clones alone and is incomplete. The sample contains some 74,000 clones, roughly 88% of which appear only once. The sequencing here drew on CD4+ or CD8+ T cells sorted from blood, taken in a trial of the OX40 agonist ivuxolimab. Receptors originate from an adult with an advanced solid tumor such as melanoma, head and neck, liver or kidney cancer.

The chain couples TRBV6-1 to TRBJ1-1; the D is unclear. CDR3 length: 13 amino acids. CDR1 and CDR2 from the germline V gene are MNHNS and SASEGT. V was clipped by 1 base and J by 4 bases, with 7 bases between them. The CDR3 spells CASSEELSTEAFF. Written as DNA, the CDR3 is TGTGCCAGCAGTGAAGAATTGTCCACTGAAGCTTTCTTT.

V usage is TRBV5-1 and J usage is TRBJ2-1, with TRBD2 matching 13 bases. The CDR3 spans 16 residues. Trimming cost V 4 bases and J 7 bases; bases outside gene matches: 8. From germline, CDR1 is SGHRS and CDR2 YFSETQ. The CDR3 DNA reads as TGCGCCAGCAGCGCCTTACTAGCGGGAGGGGGAAATGAGCAGTTCTTC. This translates into CASSALLAGGGNEQFF.

This chain connects TRBV18 to TRBJ2-1; no definite D call. Per germline, CDR1 KGHSH and CDR2 LQKENI. V shed 4 bases and J shed 7 bases, with 17 bases lying between them. The CDR3 is made up of 15 amino acids. This CDR3 is CASSLARLTENEQFF. The CDR3 coding sequence is TGTGCCAGCTCACTCGCGCGCTTGACGGAGAATGAGCAGTTCTTC.

The chain uses TRBV7-9 and TRBJ2-1; 13 nucleotides align to TRBD2. With 6 bases clipped from V and 10 bases from J, the junction kept 9 bases outside the gene matches. Germline assignment: CDR1 SEHNR and CDR2 FQNEAQ (reference sequence). The CDR3 consists of 15 residues. The CDR3 here is CASSPWTSGGKEQFF. CDR3 bases: TGTGCCAGCAGTCCCTGGACTAGCGGGGGAAAGGAGCAGTTCTTC.